This TCR beta chain was recorded in a study of cytomegalovirus exposure and HLA in healthy donors. Primers for the PCR totalled 60 Vbeta and 13 Jbeta. Sequencing was performed with immunoSEQ multiplex PCR; in TCRdb, only in-frame clones are kept and a portion is missing. Of 100,000 to 150,000 clones listed, around 79% are singletons. As concerns this clone: Its antigen is unidentified.

Germline values: CDR1 SGHTA, CDR2 FQGNSA. Trimming shortened V by 1 base and J by 10 bases, and 16 bases separated the two germline ends. This CDR3 contains 15 residues. The study, taken as a whole, reports: As a later analysis showed, several of the most significant clusters appeared to be linked to common viral pathogens. Researchers reportedly found TCR beta sequences accurately predicted most subjects' HLA-A and HLA-B alleles.

The TCR originated in a woman between 18 and 29 years old in good health and CMV-seronegative. The sample comprised PBMCs. The rearrangement uses TRBV7-2 and TRBJ1-4, with unresolved D. The CDR3 DNA sequence: TGTGCCAGCAGCTTAGATCTGCTGAGGGCGCGAAAACTGTTTTTT. This sequence encodes CASSLDLLRARKLFF.